The rows below give T cell receptor beta chains drawn from one sample of a study of human T cells and chemical hapten exposure. Each CDR3 protein is one row after TCRdb ran MiXCR on the 5' RACE reads. The data contain under 85,000 distinct CDR3 sequences, more than 7.5% of them singletons. Every receptor here comes from a male donor in good health. Both conserved end residues are part of each CDR3. D genes are given only for firm matches. Some rows mark clone size as missing; the rest say once, few, many or name a class of expanded clone.

clone_size: -
d_call: -
v_call: TRBV18
j_call: TRBJ2-3
cdr3_aa: CASSPPGADTQYF
cdr3_nt: TGTGCCAGCTCACCCCCCGGGGCGGATACGCAGTATTTT

clone_size: few
d_call: -
v_call: TRBV28
j_call: TRBJ2-7
cdr3_aa: CASSRDGVNSYEQYF
cdr3_nt: TGTGCCAGCAGCCGTGACGGGGTCAACTCCTACGAGCAGTACTTC

clone_size: few
d_call: -
v_call: TRBV5-1
j_call: TRBJ2-3
cdr3_aa: CASSLPSQSTDTQYF
cdr3_nt: TGCGCCAGCAGCTTGCCTAGCCAGAGCACAGATACGCAGTATTTT

clone_size: -
d_call: TRBD2
v_call: TRBV30
j_call: TRBJ2-1
cdr3_aa: CAWNSVAGEYGNEQFF
cdr3_nt: TGTGCCTGGAACTCCGTAGCGGGAGAATACGGGAATGAGCAGTTCTTC

clone_size: -
d_call: -
v_call: TRBV25-1
j_call: TRBJ2-1
cdr3_aa: CASIQYNEQFF
cdr3_nt: TGTGCCAGCATCCAATACAATGAGCAGTTCTTC

clone_size: few
d_call: -
v_call: TRBV27
j_call: TRBJ2-3
cdr3_aa: CASRLQTTRRGLYGYTDTQYF
cdr3_nt: TGTGCCAGCAGACTACAAACCACTCGGAGAGGCCTATATGGGTATACAGATACGCAGTATTTT

clone_size: few
d_call: TRBD1
v_call: TRBV29-1
j_call: TRBJ2-3
cdr3_aa: CSVEAPGQGLADTQYF
cdr3_nt: TGCAGCGTTGAAGCCCCGGGACAGGGTCTTGCAGATACGCAGTATTTT

clone_size: -
d_call: -
v_call: TRBV15
j_call: TRBJ1-6
cdr3_aa: CATSREDTASSYNSPLHF
cdr3_nt: TGTGCCACCAGCAGAGAGGACACCGCGAGCTCCTATAATTCACCCCTCCACTTT

clone_size: -
d_call: -
v_call: TRBV29-1
j_call: TRBJ2-5
cdr3_aa: CSVSTEETQYF
cdr3_nt: TGCAGCGTTTCCACAGAAGAGACCCAGTACTTC

clone_size: many
d_call: -
v_call: TRBV5-1
j_call: TRBJ2-7
cdr3_aa: CASSLWTGLNGNEQYF
cdr3_nt: TGCGCCAGCAGCTTGTGGACCGGGTTAAATGGAAACGAGCAGTACTTC

clone_size: -
d_call: TRBD2
v_call: TRBV29-1
j_call: TRBJ2-7
cdr3_aa: CSSLAGVDEQYF
cdr3_nt: TGCAGCTCGCTAGCGGGAGTAGACGAGCAGTACTTC

clone_size: few
d_call: TRBD1
v_call: TRBV12-3/TRBV12-4
j_call: TRBJ1-5
cdr3_aa: CASSFLTALGRGRGGNQPQHF
cdr3_nt: TGTGCCAGCAGCTTTTTAACGGCCCTGGGCAGGGGGCGCGGAGGCAATCAGCCCCAGCATTTT

clone_size: -
d_call: -
v_call: TRBV20-1
j_call: TRBJ1-2
cdr3_aa: CSAREGQSGYGYTF
cdr3_nt: TGCAGTGCTAGAGAGGGGCAGTCGGGCTATGGCTACACCTTC

clone_size: -
d_call: -
v_call: TRBV9
j_call: TRBJ1-6
cdr3_aa: CASSPGGGENSPLHF
cdr3_nt: TGTGCCAGCAGCCCCGGCGGAGGGGAGAATTCACCCCTCCACTTT

clone_size: -
d_call: -
v_call: TRBV4-1
j_call: TRBJ2-7
cdr3_aa: CASSQGLRDEQYF
cdr3_nt: TGCGCCAGCAGCCAAGGTCTTCGGGACGAGCAGTACTTC

clone_size: many
d_call: TRBD2
v_call: TRBV20-1
j_call: TRBJ2-1
cdr3_aa: CSAKVWTSNNEQFF
cdr3_nt: TGCAGTGCTAAAGTGTGGACTAGTAACAATGAGCAGTTCTTC

clone_size: many
d_call: -
v_call: TRBV2
j_call: TRBJ1-1
cdr3_aa: CASREDSWGEAFF
cdr3_nt: TGTGCCAGCAGGGAAGACAGCTGGGGGGAAGCTTTCTTT

clone_size: -
d_call: -
v_call: TRBV2
j_call: TRBJ1-4
cdr3_aa: CASSEWGASEKLFF
cdr3_nt: TGTGCCAGCAGTGAATGGGGGGCTTCTGAAAAACTGTTTTTT

clone_size: many
d_call: TRBD1
v_call: TRBV12-3/TRBV12-4
j_call: TRBJ1-6
cdr3_aa: CASSLQGRRSPLHF
cdr3_nt: TGTGCCAGCAGCCTACAGGGGAGGCGTTCACCCCTCCACTTT

clone_size: -
d_call: -
v_call: TRBV24-1
j_call: TRBJ2-3
cdr3_aa: CATSETGRRADTQYF
cdr3_nt: TGTGCCACCAGTGAGACGGGCCGGAGGGCAGATACGCAGTATTTT

clone_size: many
d_call: -
v_call: TRBV6-2/TRBV6-3
j_call: TRBJ1-1
cdr3_aa: CASTYSAMNTEAFF
cdr3_nt: TGTGCCAGCACTTACAGCGCGATGAACACTGAAGCTTTCTTT

clone_size: many
d_call: -
v_call: TRBV16
j_call: TRBJ2-7
cdr3_aa: CASSQGDRNYEQYF
cdr3_nt: TGTGCCAGCAGCCAGGGAGACAGGAACTACGAGCAGTACTTC

clone_size: -
d_call: TRBD2
v_call: TRBV5-1
j_call: TRBJ2-4
cdr3_aa: CAMLWREAWKNIQYF
cdr3_nt: TGCGCCATGCTGTGGCGGGAGGCCTGGAAAAACATTCAGTACTTC

clone_size: few
d_call: TRBD2
v_call: TRBV5-6
j_call: TRBJ2-1
cdr3_aa: CASSLWRGAYNEQFF
cdr3_nt: TGTGCCAGCAGCTTGTGGCGGGGGGCCTACAATGAGCAGTTCTTC

clone_size: many
d_call: -
v_call: TRBV6-6
j_call: TRBJ2-6
cdr3_aa: CASTTTGANVLTF
cdr3_nt: TGTGCCAGCACTACGACTGGGGCCAACGTCCTGACTTTC

clone_size: -
d_call: -
v_call: TRBV6-2/TRBV6-3
j_call: TRBJ2-4
cdr3_aa: CASSAHLRRAKNIQYF
cdr3_nt: TGTGCCAGCAGTGCACACCTCAGGAGAGCCAAAAACATTCAGTACTTC

clone_size: -
d_call: -
v_call: TRBV4-1
j_call: TRBJ1-1
cdr3_aa: CASSLPSGAEAFF
cdr3_nt: TGCGCCAGCAGCCTCCCGTCGGGGGCTGAAGCTTTCTTT

clone_size: few
d_call: -
v_call: TRBV5-1
j_call: TRBJ1-2
cdr3_aa: CASSLARGPNGANYGYTF
cdr3_nt: TGCGCCAGCAGCTTGGCTCGGGGCCCAAACGGGGCTAACTATGGCTACACCTTC

clone_size: -
d_call: TRBD1
v_call: TRBV5-4
j_call: TRBJ1-6
cdr3_aa: CASSLGGQGGNNSPLHF
cdr3_nt: TGTGCCAGCAGCTTGGGGGGACAGGGGGGAAATAATTCACCCCTCCACTTT

clone_size: many
d_call: -
v_call: TRBV12-3/TRBV12-4
j_call: TRBJ2-1
cdr3_aa: CASSLGRNEQFF
cdr3_nt: TGTGCCAGCAGTTTAGGTCGGAATGAGCAGTTCTTC

clone_size: few
d_call: -
v_call: TRBV18
j_call: TRBJ1-2
cdr3_aa: CASSPGENSNYGYTF
cdr3_nt: TGTGCCAGCTCACCAGGGGAAAATTCTAACTATGGCTACACCTTC

clone_size: many
d_call: -
v_call: TRBV6-2/TRBV6-3
j_call: TRBJ2-7
cdr3_aa: CASSYPNSYEQYF
cdr3_nt: TGTGCCAGCAGTTACCCCAACTCCTACGAGCAGTACTTC

clone_size: -
d_call: TRBD1
v_call: TRBV6-2/TRBV6-3
j_call: TRBJ1-6
cdr3_aa: CASSETGVSGSPLHF
cdr3_nt: TGTGCCAGCAGCGAGACAGGGGTGAGCGGTTCACCCCTCCACTTT

clone_size: few
d_call: -
v_call: TRBV30
j_call: TRBJ1-1
cdr3_aa: CAWSVRGQGEAFF
cdr3_nt: TGTGCCTGGAGTGTACGGGGGCAGGGGGAAGCTTTCTTT

clone_size: few
d_call: -
v_call: TRBV5-4
j_call: TRBJ2-7
cdr3_aa: CASSFDPGGYEQYF
cdr3_nt: TGTGCCAGCAGCTTTGACCCTGGGGGCTACGAGCAGTACTTC

clone_size: -
d_call: -
v_call: TRBV12-3/TRBV12-4
j_call: TRBJ2-2
cdr3_aa: CASSSSVGVNTGELFF
cdr3_nt: TGTGCCAGCAGTTCCTCGGTAGGGGTGAACACCGGGGAGCTGTTTTTT

clone_size: -
d_call: TRBD2
v_call: TRBV6-5
j_call: TRBJ2-1
cdr3_aa: CASTLASGGYNEQFF
cdr3_nt: TGTGCCAGCACCCTGGCTAGCGGGGGATACAATGAGCAGTTCTTC

clone_size: few
d_call: -
v_call: TRBV27
j_call: TRBJ1-6
cdr3_aa: CASSPREDSSYNSPLHF
cdr3_nt: TGTGCCAGCAGTCCCCGGGAGGACAGCTCCTATAATTCACCCCTCCACTTT

clone_size: many
d_call: TRBD2
v_call: TRBV29-1
j_call: TRBJ2-1
cdr3_aa: CSVDPGGPFNEQFF
cdr3_nt: TGCAGCGTTGACCCGGGAGGGCCGTTCAATGAGCAGTTCTTC

clone_size: many
d_call: -
v_call: TRBV7-9
j_call: TRBJ2-1
cdr3_aa: CASSSSVDEQFF
cdr3_nt: TGTGCCAGCAGCTCGAGCGTGGATGAGCAGTTCTTC